This TCR beta chain was profiled in a study of blood T cell repertoires in COVID-19. The wider study: Donors in the United States, Italy and Spain gave samples during acute or convalescent COVID-19. The analysed material was cDNA or gDNA that came from T cells, B-cell-depleted T cells, or PBMCs.

Germline V lookup: CDR1 MNHNY, CDR2 SVGAGI (reference sequence). The length of the CDR3 is 13 residues. V dropped 7 bases and J dropped 4; count of bases not matched to a gene: 4. Source study methods: The authors estimated nucleated cell counts from reference gene primer amplification. TCRdb keeps only in-frame clones here, not all; method: immunoSEQ multiplex PCR. That table is the source of V, J and clone size, and D and trimming were worked out from the DNA. Of roughly 300,000 clones listed, 83% were seen once; the top ten hold approximately 1.2%. Sequencing was carried out using peripheral blood. The chain recombines TRBV6-6 with TRBJ1-2; 9 positions agree with TRBD1. This clonotype originated in a woman aged 45-65 years with acute or convalescent COVID-19. CDR3 nucleotides: TGTGCCAGCAAAAACAGGGGGCCCTATGGCTACACCTTC. The encoded protein is CASKNRGPYGYTF.